This T cell receptor beta chain was observed in a study of T cell repertoires in cytomegalovirus infection. Looking at the study overall: Public TCR beta signatures indicated both CMV infection and matching HLA type. Findings of the study overall: Clonotype analysis showed dominance of the ex vivo response by HLA-C-restricted CMV-specific TCR beta clonotypes.

A single record per CDR3 protein comes from TCRdb applying MiXCR to the reads. The sample has about 150,000 distinct CDR3 sequences, about a quarter seen once. Worth noting for this clonotype: Its antigen is still unknown.

This CDR3 is built from 14 residues. V dropped 2 bases and J dropped 8 bases, with 13 bases sitting between them. Germline V CDR1 and CDR2: DFQATT, SNEGSKA (reference sequence). Sequencing was done on a sample of PBMCs. This receptor was obtained from a human donor in good health (CMV status not recorded). Some clones in this sample may be carry-over from other donors' samples. The V gene is TRBV20-1, the J gene TRBJ1-6, with D possibly matching TRBD1 (6 bases). The CDR3, as DNA: TGCAGTGCTAGAACCTACAGGGCGGATTCACCCCTCCACTTT. It yields the protein CSARTYRADSPLHF.